The T cell receptor (beta chain) under discussion was sequenced for a study of shared clonotypes between healthy human individuals (dated by TCRdb to 2018 to 2020). With regard to the full study: The cohort included a few men and a couple of women between 18 and 49 years of age. For each donor, three plates each were used for CD4 naive and CD4 memory, two plates were used for CD8 naive, and one plate was used for CD8 memory. Blood TCR repertoires of roughly five healthy adults were deeply sequenced to estimate repertoire size and the extent of clonotype sharing between individuals. To increase sequencing depth and limit assay-specific biases, TCR repertoire library preparation and sequencing were carried out by different laboratories using diverse techniques. Each donor's leukapheresis produced roughly between about 0.9 and 9.5 billion PBMCs. What the work shows at the level of the full study, not this receptor alone: Sampling was restricted to blood, and TCR repertoires in tissues likely differ from the TCR repertoires found in blood. Because the study included only a small number of donors, the genetic and exposure-history diversity represented was limited. Sharing across a few donors was observed for 4.5% to 6.5% of naive CD4, about 4% of naive CD8, 2% to 2.5% of memory CD4, and around 0.4% of memory CD8 clonotypes. Pairwise subsampling led to the expectation that sequencing depth would affect the degree of clonotype sharing among donors. Rarefaction of sorted-subset datasets indicated incomplete sequencing despite the large sequencing depth. Compared with non-shared clonotypes, the clonotypes found in all four sorted-subset donors had higher generation probabilities. Estimated clonotype richness was generally larger for naive than for memory subsets.

Via the germline V gene, CDR1 is MNHEY and CDR2 SVGAGI. The V end loses 5 bases and the J end loses 4 bases, and a stretch of 17 bases separates them. The CDR3 covers 15 residues, taking in both the cysteine and the phenylalanine. The entry retains the CDR3 DNA only, 45 bases that are in frame from base 1. Regarding this clone: This receptor's antigen is unknown. Per-nucleotide qualities are absent, and no much larger clonotype sits a single base away.

Healthy HIV-negative adults with no recently reported acute infections or vaccinations were included as donors. Every donor was a Caucasian adult residing in Nashville, Tennessee, USA. CD4+ T cells were enriched through magnetic negative selection, after which naive cells were positively selected on CD45RA and the remaining negative fraction served as the memory subset. After blood collection by leukapheresis, PBMCs were isolated using Ficoll-Histopaque density gradient centrifugation and then cryopreserved in the vapor phase of liquid nitrogen. Purity and quantity of every magnetically sorted T cell population were checked by analytical flow cytometry. Each sorted fraction had its genomic DNA isolated and then quantified by UV absorbance on a Nanodrop 2000c. Using the deep immunoSEQ assay, multiplex PCR amplified TCR CDR3 regions from genomic DNA. For each cell subset, the extracted genomic DNA was distributed evenly across all wells of several immunoSEQ 96-well plates, and each plate served as one replicate. For sorted subsets, each replicate PCR was loaded with approximately 200 ng genomic DNA, equivalent to 30,000 to 35,000 T cell genomes. Purified libraries were quantified with a Qubit 3.0 fluorometer, sized on a Bioanalyzer 2100, and re-quantified with the KAPA Library Quantification kit. A separate single-read 150-cycle Illumina NextSeq 550 flow cell was used to sequence each immunoSEQ 96-well plate. On the authors' methods: Because only junctional sequences without quality scores were contained in the immunoSEQ output, filtering matching that applied to full-length reads could not be performed. Sequences were annotated with PyIR, a Python wrapper for IgBLAST v1.9, using IMGT germline references to assign V/J genes and CDR3. Reads were removed for weak V/J assignments (E-value above 1e-6), missing CDR3, stop codons, out-of-frame junctions, or ambiguous translated residues. A V3J clonotype was defined by an identical inferred V gene, J gene, and CDR3 amino acid sequence. To compute the percentage overlap between repertoires, the number of shared unique clonotypes was divided by the size of the smaller repertoire. Richness of each repertoire was evaluated using RTK rarefaction, the Chao1 estimator, and Recon v2.1 estimates of unobserved clonotypes. OLGA was used to compute generation probabilities for all TCRbeta clonotypes that the gDNA method yielded from several donors. Held by TCRdb, this immuneACCESS table contains in-frame sequences only and omits some clones. Under half of the omission traces to an unresolved V gene where checked; the cause of the rest is unknown. V, J and clone size reflect that table, while D and trimming were determined from the DNA. This sample has 640,000 or so clones in its table, and 60% to 80% of those were observed once. The top ten constitute about 2% of the sample.

The specimen was memory CD4+ T cells sorted from blood. The cell subset or site label of this sample denotes: CD45RA-negative fraction. The TCR sequence derives from a young woman in good health. The rearranged segments are TRBV6-5 and TRBJ1-2; no D gene is confidently identified. The CDR3 loop reads CASSLTTTRGYGYTF. The DNA sequence reads TGTGCCAGCAGTCTAACAACAACTCGGGGCTATGGCTACACCTTC.